This is a list of T cell receptor beta chains from one sample in a study of blood T cell repertoires in COVID-19. Clones were sequenced by immunoSEQ multiplex PCR, and TCRdb holds only the in-frame ones, with some missing. Among approximately 140,000 clones listed, approximately 81% were seen once. The specimen was peripheral blood. Receptors were obtained from a human donor in a cohort sampled during active COVID-19. The CDR3 runs from the conserved cysteine through the conserved F or W. A D gene is named only where the DNA matches it firmly. Size values are once, few and many counts, or a class for expanded clones, and some rows have none.

clone_size j_call v_call d_call cdr3_nt cdr3_aa
. TRBJ1-3 TRBV5-6 . TGTGCCAGCAGCCCGACAGGTTTCTCTGGAAACACCATATATTTT CASSPTGFSGNTIYF
. TRBJ1-1 TRBV4-1 . TGCGCCAGCAGCCAAGTGGGGGCCCCTGAAGCTTTCTTT CASSQVGAPEAFF
. TRBJ2-1 TRBV28 TRBD2 TGTGCCAGCAGTACCCCGGCGGGGGGGCCCTACAATGAGCAGTTCTTC CASSTPAGGPYNEQFF
. TRBJ1-1 TRBV19 TRBD1 TGTGCCAGTACCGTGGGACAGCGCCTGAACACTGAAGCTTTCTTT CASTVGQRLNTEAFF
. TRBJ2-1 TRBV5-1 TRBD1 TGCGCCAGCAGTCCAAACGCGGGACAGGGTTACAATGAGCAGTTCTTC CASSPNAGQGYNEQFF
. TRBJ2-6 TRBV5-1 TRBD1 TGCGCCAGCGGGCCGGGACAGACGTTCTCTGGGGCCAACGTCCTGACTTTC CASGPGQTFSGANVLTF
. TRBJ1-5 TRBV2 TRBD1 TGTGCCAGCAACAGGGGGAATCAGCCCCAGCATTTT CASNRGNQPQHF
. TRBJ1-3 TRBV19 . TGTGCCAGTAGGTCGGGTCCCTCTTTCTCTGGAAACACCATATATTTT CASRSGPSFSGNTIYF
. TRBJ1-4 TRBV7-8 . TGTGCCAGCAGCCCCCAGCTGGGGCCCTTGCGAAGTGGTAATGAAAAACTGTTTTTT CASSPQLGPLRSGNEKLFF
. TRBJ2-3 TRBV11-3 . TGTGCCAGCAGCCCGGGGGGCCCCACAGATACGCAGTATTTT CASSPGGPTDTQYF
. TRBJ2-7 TRBV5-1 TRBD1 TGCGCCAGCAGCTGGGACAGGGAAGGGTACGAGCAGTACTTC CASSWDREGYEQYF
. TRBJ1-5 TRBV5-8 TRBD1 TGTGCCAGCAGCCGGGACAGCTATCAGCCCCAGCATTTT CASSRDSYQPQHF
. TRBJ2-7 TRBV19 . TGTGCCAGTAGTAGGGGCGCGGGGCGTACCTACGAGCAGTACTTC CASSRGAGRTYEQYF
. TRBJ1-3 TRBV6-1 . TGTGCCAGCAGTGAAAGGCAGGGGCATGGAAACACCATATATTTT CASSERQGHGNTIYF
. TRBJ1-2 TRBV4-3 . TGCGCCAGCAGCCAAGTTGTTGTGCAGATCACCCATGGCTACACCTTC CASSQVVVQITHGYTF
few TRBJ2-6 TRBV2 . TGTGCCAGCAGTGGAGCTGGGGCCAACGTCCTGACTTTC CASSGAGANVLTF
. TRBJ1-6 TRBV9 . TGTGCCAGCACCCAAACAGGGACCGGTAATTCACCCCTCCACTTT CASTQTGTGNSPLHF
. TRBJ2-3 TRBV5-6 . TGTGCCAGCAGCTTACTTGCGGGGATCACAGATACGCAGTATTTT CASSLLAGITDTQYF
few TRBJ1-1 TRBV6-6 . TGTGCCAGCAGTCTCCGCCGCTCAGAGAACACTGAAGCTTTCTTT CASSLRRSENTEAFF
. TRBJ2-1 TRBV3-1/TRBV3-2 TRBD1 TGTGCCAGCAGCCAGGGGGACAGGGTGGCCAATGAGCAGTTCTTC CASSQGDRVANEQFF
. TRBJ1-2 TRBV27 . TGTGCCAGCAGTTTCCACGGGGATAAGGTCTACACCTTC CASSFHGDKVYTF
once TRBJ1-3 TRBV3-1/TRBV3-2 . TGTGCCAGCAGCCAAGTGTGGGGCCAGGGAAGTTCTGGAAACACCATATATTTT CASSQVWGQGSSGNTIYF
. TRBJ1-5 TRBV6-2/TRBV6-3 . TGTGCCAGCAGTTACTCGAGAGAAAGCAATCAGCCCCAGCATTTT CASSYSRESNQPQHF
. TRBJ1-3 TRBV11-3 . TGTGCCAGCAGCTTAGGGCCTGGCGGAAACACCATATATTTT CASSLGPGGNTIYF
. TRBJ1-3 TRBV12-5 . TGTGCTAGTGGTTTGGTACTGGGGGGAACCTCTGGAAACACCATATATTTT CASGLVLGGTSGNTIYF
. TRBJ2-7 TRBV9 TRBD2 TGTGCCAGCAGCTTTAGCGGGGGGGACTATTACGAGCAGTACTTC CASSFSGGDYYEQYF
. TRBJ1-1 TRBV11-1 TRBD1 TGTGCCAGCAGCTTAGGAACCGGGACAGCTCACACTGAAGCTTTCTTT CASSLGTGTAHTEAFF
. TRBJ2-5 TRBV24-1 TRBD1 TGTGCCACCAGTGAAGGGACAGGGGGATTCCAAGAGACCCAGTACTTC CATSEGTGGFQETQYF
once TRBJ1-4 TRBV18 . TGTGCCAGCTCACCACGCCCAGGGGATGGGGATAATGAAAAACTGTTTTTT CASSPRPGDGDNEKLFF
. TRBJ2-3 TRBV9 . TGTGCCAGCAGCCTATCCGGGGATACGCAGTATTTT CASSLSGDTQYF
. TRBJ1-2 TRBV7-6 . TGTGCCAGCAGCTTAGGTTCCCAGGGGAACTATGGCTACACCTTC CASSLGSQGNYGYTF
. TRBJ2-3 TRBV4-3 TRBD2 TGCGCCAGCAGCCAAGATTGGCAGCGGGGTCGGGATACGCAGTATTTT CASSQDWQRGRDTQYF
. TRBJ2-7 TRBV6-2/TRBV6-3 . TGTGCCAGCAGCAGCGGTCCCTACGAGCAGTACTTC CASSSGPYEQYF
. TRBJ1-6 TRBV19 TRBD1 TGTGCCAGTATGGGACAGGCTTCCTATAATTCACCCCTCCACTTT CASMGQASYNSPLHF
. TRBJ2-5 TRBV5-5 . TGTGCCAGCGTGAACAGCCAAGAGACCCAGTACTTC CASVNSQETQYF
. TRBJ2-5 TRBV6-1 . TGTGCCAGCAGTGAAGCTCTGGAGACCCAGTACTTC CASSEALETQYF
. TRBJ1-5 TRBV19 TRBD1 TGTGCCAGTAGTCAGGGGACAGGGGGCAATCAGCCCCAGCATTTT CASSQGTGGNQPQHF
few TRBJ1-1 TRBV6-5 . TGTGCCAGCAGCCTCACAGGGTTCAACACTGAAGCTTTCTTT CASSLTGFNTEAFF
. TRBJ1-1 TRBV7-2 . TGTGCCAGCAGCCTCCCCGGCGGGAACACTGAAGCTTTCTTT CASSLPGGNTEAFF
. TRBJ1-2 TRBV2 TRBD1 TGTGCCAGTCGGGACAGGGTCATTTATGGCTACACCTTC CASRDRVIYGYTF
. TRBJ2-5 TRBV30 . TGTGCCTGGAGTGTCCGGCTGAGGACATACCAAGAGACCCAGTACTTC CAWSVRLRTYQETQYF
few TRBJ1-1 TRBV30 . TGTGCCTGGAGTGTACGCTCGGACACTGAAGCTTTCTTT CAWSVRSDTEAFF